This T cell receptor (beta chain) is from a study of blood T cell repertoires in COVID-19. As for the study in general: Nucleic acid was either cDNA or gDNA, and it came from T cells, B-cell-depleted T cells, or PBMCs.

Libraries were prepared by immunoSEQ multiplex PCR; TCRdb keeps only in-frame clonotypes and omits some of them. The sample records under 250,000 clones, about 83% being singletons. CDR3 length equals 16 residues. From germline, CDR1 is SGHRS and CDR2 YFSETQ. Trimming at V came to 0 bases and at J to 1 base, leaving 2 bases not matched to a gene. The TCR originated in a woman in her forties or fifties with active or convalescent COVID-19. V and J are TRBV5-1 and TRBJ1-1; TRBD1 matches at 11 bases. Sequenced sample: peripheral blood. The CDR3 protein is CASSLGDRGWNTEAFF. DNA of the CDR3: TGCGCCAGCAGCTTGGGGGACAGGGGGTGGAACACTGAAGCTTTCTTT.